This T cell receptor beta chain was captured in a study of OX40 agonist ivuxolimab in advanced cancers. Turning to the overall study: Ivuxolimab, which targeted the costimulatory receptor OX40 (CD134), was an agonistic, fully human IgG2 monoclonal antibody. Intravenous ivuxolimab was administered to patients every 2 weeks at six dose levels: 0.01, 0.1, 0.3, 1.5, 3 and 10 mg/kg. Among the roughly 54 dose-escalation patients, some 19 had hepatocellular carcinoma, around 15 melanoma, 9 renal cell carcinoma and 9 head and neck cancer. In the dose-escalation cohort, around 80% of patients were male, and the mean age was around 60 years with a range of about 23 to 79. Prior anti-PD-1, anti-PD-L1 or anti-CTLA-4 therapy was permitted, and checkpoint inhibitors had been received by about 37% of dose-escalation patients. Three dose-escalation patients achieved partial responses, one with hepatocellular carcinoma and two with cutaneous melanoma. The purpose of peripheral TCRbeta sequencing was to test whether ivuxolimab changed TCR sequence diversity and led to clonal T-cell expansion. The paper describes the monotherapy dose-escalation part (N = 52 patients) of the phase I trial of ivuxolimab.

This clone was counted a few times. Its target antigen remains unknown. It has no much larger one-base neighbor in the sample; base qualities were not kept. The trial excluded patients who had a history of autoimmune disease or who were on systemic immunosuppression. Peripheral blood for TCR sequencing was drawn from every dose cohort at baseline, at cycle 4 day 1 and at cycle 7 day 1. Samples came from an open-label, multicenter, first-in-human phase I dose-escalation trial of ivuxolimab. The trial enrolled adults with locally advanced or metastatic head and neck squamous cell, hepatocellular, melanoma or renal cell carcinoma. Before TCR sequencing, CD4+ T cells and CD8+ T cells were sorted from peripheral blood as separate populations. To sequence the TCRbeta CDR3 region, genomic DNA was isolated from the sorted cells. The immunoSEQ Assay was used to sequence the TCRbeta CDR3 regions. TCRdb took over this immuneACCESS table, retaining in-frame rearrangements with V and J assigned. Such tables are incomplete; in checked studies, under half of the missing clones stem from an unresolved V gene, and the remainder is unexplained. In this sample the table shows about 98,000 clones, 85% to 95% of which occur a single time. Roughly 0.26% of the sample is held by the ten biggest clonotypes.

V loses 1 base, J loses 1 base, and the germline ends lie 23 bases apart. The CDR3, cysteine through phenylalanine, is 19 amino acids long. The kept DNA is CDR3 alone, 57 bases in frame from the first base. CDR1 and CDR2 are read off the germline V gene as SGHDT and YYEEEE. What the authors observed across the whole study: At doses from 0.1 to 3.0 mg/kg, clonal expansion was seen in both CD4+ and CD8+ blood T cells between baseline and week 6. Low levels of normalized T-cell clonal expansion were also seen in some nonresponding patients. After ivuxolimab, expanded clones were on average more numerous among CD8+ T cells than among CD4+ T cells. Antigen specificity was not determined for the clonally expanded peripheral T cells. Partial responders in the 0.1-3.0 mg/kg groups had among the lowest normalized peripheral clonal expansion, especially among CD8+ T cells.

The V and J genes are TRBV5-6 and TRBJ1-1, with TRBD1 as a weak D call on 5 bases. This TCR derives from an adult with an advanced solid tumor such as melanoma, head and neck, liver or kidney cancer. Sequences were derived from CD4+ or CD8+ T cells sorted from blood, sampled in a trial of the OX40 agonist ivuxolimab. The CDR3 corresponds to CASSLIWSGIVLGNTEAFF. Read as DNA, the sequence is TGTGCCAGCAGCTTGATATGGTCAGGGATTGTTCTAGGGAACACTGAAGCTTTCTTT.